The sequence of this T cell receptor (beta chain) was determined in a study of regulatory T cells in long-lasting Graves disease. Study-level background: Persistent Graves' disease meant over 5 years of antithyroid drugs with positive TSH receptor antibodies.

Time point in this sample: persistent/refractory GD, antithyroid drugs over 5 years with positive TRAb. The TCR library used RNA extracted from PBMCs. All patients originated from an endocrinology department located in Xi'an, China. This clonotype was seen repeatedly, ten times or more. Its antigen is not identified. Findings and caveats of the study: Persistent cases favored TRBV28, TRBJ1-2 and TRBJ2-5.

This CDR3 has 14 residues. The ends were cut back, 6 bases at V and 3 bases at J, with 14 bases in the middle. CDR1 is SNHLY, CDR2 FYNNEI, per germline. Through Arm-PCR of CDR3 regions and iRepertoire HTBI primers, TCR beta libraries were built. TCRdb used MiXCR to reprocess the multiplex PCR reads, holding one entry per CDR3 protein. This table holds hundreds of thousands of distinct CDR3 sequences, under 25% found once. The source is a female donor with Graves disease. The sequenced sample was peripheral blood mononuclear cells (PBMCs), obtained when the disease was refractory, from a patient treated with antithyroid drugs. The rearrangement uses TRBV2 and TRBJ2-5, with D perhaps being TRBD1 or TRBD2 (5 bases each). The CDR3 DNA reads TGTGCCAGCAGGCTCTCGTGGGACGAAGAGACCCAGTACTTC. Translated: CASRLSWDEETQYF.